The rows below give T cell receptor beta chains drawn from one sample of a study of Graves' ophthalmopathy and Graves' hyperthyroidism. TCRdb itself ran the multiplex PCR reads through MiXCR, one entry per CDR3 protein. This sample has about 400,000 distinct CDR3 sequences, with roughly 21% found just once. What was sequenced was peripheral blood. The receptors were gathered from a woman aged 18-29 years with stable Graves' hyperthyroidism. The CDR3 runs from the conserved cysteine through the conserved F or W. The D gene is left open where the match is weak. Part of the rows lack a size; the others show once, few, many or a class for expanded clones.

. | TRBJ1-1 | . | TRBV20-1 | 12 | CSARDGPGAAFF | TGCAGTGCTAGAGATGGCCCGGGTGCAGCTTTCTTT
. | TRBJ2-4 | many | TRBV7-8 | 13 | CASSLAGWDIKYF | TGTGCCAGCAGCTTAGCGGGCTGGGACATTAAGTACTTC
TRBD2 | TRBJ2-5 | many | TRBV11-1 | 18 | CASSPTRLAGVSWETQYF | TGTGCCAGCAGCCCGACCCGACTAGCGGGAGTCTCGTGGGAGACCCAGTACTTC
TRBD2 | TRBJ2-5 | many | TRBV12-3/TRBV12-4 | 14 | CASSSFGLEETQYF | TGTGCCAGCAGCTCGTTTGGACTAGAGGAGACCCAGTACTTC
. | TRBJ1-3 | few | TRBV3-1 | 15 | CASSQDASSGNTIYF | TGTGCCAGCAGCCAAGACGCCAGCTCTGGAAACACCATATATTTT
TRBD1 | TRBJ1-1 | . | TRBV7-6 | 17 | CASSLFRDRGANTEAFF | TGTGCCAGCAGCTTATTCCGGGACAGGGGGGCAAACACTGAAGCTTTCTTT
. | TRBJ1-1 | many | TRBV30 | 13 | CAWSGRVNTEAFF | TGTGCCTGGAGTGGCAGGGTGAACACTGAAGCTTTCTTT
TRBD2 | TRBJ2-7 | many | TRBV7-2 | 13 | CASTLAGVGEQYF | TGTGCCAGCACCCTAGCGGGAGTGGGGGAGCAGTACTTC
. | TRBJ2-7 | many | TRBV20-1 | 15 | CSARGKGTFPYEQYF | TGCAGTGCTAGAGGGAAGGGGACATTCCCTTACGAGCAGTACTTC
. | TRBJ1-1 | many | TRBV28 | 16 | CASSPPVQKLDTEAFF | TGTGCCAGCAGTCCGCCCGTACAAAAGCTGGACACTGAAGCTTTCTTT
. | TRBJ1-6 | . | TRBV6-2/TRBV6-3 | 17 | CASSYSMYRDRNSPLHF | TGTGCCAGCAGTTACTCTATGTACCGGGACCGTAATTCACCCCTCCACTTT
TRBD2 | TRBJ2-7 | . | TRBV6-5 | 15 | CASSYGGTSAYEQYF | TGTGCCAGCAGTTACGGGGGGACTAGCGCCTACGAGCAGTACTTC
. | TRBJ2-7 | many | TRBV12-3/TRBV12-4 | 14 | CASSFAGSSYEQYF | TGTGCCAGCAGTTTTGCCGGGAGCTCCTACGAGCAGTACTTC
. | TRBJ2-5 | many | TRBV11-2 | 12 | CASSPSIETQYF | TGTGCCAGCAGCCCCTCCATAGAGACCCAGTACTTC
TRBD1 | TRBJ2-7 | many | TRBV7-2 | 14 | CASSADRGDLEQYF | TGTGCCAGCAGTGCGGACAGGGGGGATCTCGAGCAGTACTTC
TRBD1 | TRBJ1-1 | many | TRBV11-2 | 13 | CASSQGVYTEAFF | TGTGCCAGCAGCCAGGGGGTTTACACTGAAGCTTTCTTT
TRBD2 | TRBJ2-7 | few | TRBV29-1 | 14 | CSAELAGGSYEQYF | TGCAGCGCCGAACTAGCGGGAGGCTCCTACGAGCAGTACTTC
. | TRBJ1-2 | . | TRBV9 | 16 | CASSVATLGHIYGYTF | TGTGCCAGCAGCGTAGCTACGTTGGGACACATCTATGGCTACACCTTC
. | TRBJ2-7 | many | TRBV30 | 16 | CAWSVLQGGVTYEQYF | TGTGCCTGGAGTGTACTCCAAGGGGGAGTAACCTACGAGCAGTACTTC
. | TRBJ1-1 | few | TRBV2 | 14 | CASNRGGPRTEAFF | TGTGCCAGCAATAGGGGGGGGCCGAGGACTGAAGCTTTCTTT
. | TRBJ2-7 | many | TRBV28 | 17 | CASSFPLRASGSYEQYF | TGTGCCAGCAGTTTTCCCCTCCGGGCCTCGGGCTCCTACGAGCAGTACTTC
. | TRBJ2-7 | . | TRBV6-1 | 13 | CASSDGLIYEQYF | TGTGCCAGCAGTGATGGACTTATATACGAGCAGTACTTC
. | TRBJ1-5 | few | TRBV6-5 | 15 | CASSFDRPGWGPQHF | TGTGCCAGCAGTTTCGACAGGCCCGGTTGGGGGCCCCAGCATTTT
. | TRBJ2-5 | . | TRBV18 | 16 | CASSPPVLGRQETQYF | TGTGCCAGCTCACCACCGGTTCTAGGACGCCAAGAGACCCAGTACTTC
. | TRBJ2-2 | many | TRBV29-1 | 13 | CSVEVRVAGELFF | TGCAGCGTTGAGGTTAGGGTGGCCGGGGAGCTGTTTTTT
TRBD1 | TRBJ1-2 | many | TRBV30 | 14 | CAWLDRDRAYGYTF | TGTGCCTGGCTAGACCGGGACAGGGCCTATGGCTACACCTTC
. | TRBJ2-7 | many | TRBV12-3/TRBV12-4 | 12 | CASTLWGYEQYF | TGTGCCAGCACCCTGTGGGGGTACGAGCAGTACTTC
. | TRBJ2-7 | many | TRBV29-1 | 15 | CSVEGWAVSSYEQYF | TGCAGCGTTGAAGGTTGGGCGGTGAGCTCCTACGAGCAGTACTTC
TRBD2 | TRBJ2-7 | many | TRBV6-5 | 17 | CASSFRSLAGGLGEQYF | TGTGCCAGCAGTTTTAGGTCTCTAGCGGGAGGGCTGGGCGAGCAGTACTTC
. | TRBJ1-5 | many | TRBV12-3/TRBV12-4 | 11 | CASRGPGPQHF | TGTGCCAGCAGGGGACCGGGGCCCCAGCATTTT
. | TRBJ1-5 | . | TRBV28 | 16 | CASSFYGTHSNQPQHF | TGTGCCAGCAGTTTCTATGGGACACATAGCAATCAGCCCCAGCATTTT
. | TRBJ2-6 | few | TRBV12-3/TRBV12-4 | 14 | CASRPGSGANVLTF | TGTGCCAGCAGACCAGGCTCTGGGGCCAACGTCCTGACTTTC
. | TRBJ2-7 | many | TRBV7-9 | 15 | CASTLDRGADREQYF | TGTGCCAGCACCCTCGATCGCGGGGCCGATCGCGAGCAGTACTTC
. | TRBJ1-5 | many | TRBV6-1 | 13 | CASRVGENQPQHF | TGTGCCAGCAGGGTGGGGGAGAATCAGCCCCAGCATTTT
. | TRBJ1-5 | many | TRBV7-2 | 16 | CASSPRPQGGNQPQHF | TGTGCCAGCAGCCCTAGACCGCAGGGTGGTAATCAGCCCCAGCATTTT
. | TRBJ1-1 | many | TRBV30 | 14 | CAWSAKGGNTEAFF | TGTGCCTGGAGTGCCAAGGGGGGGAACACTGAAGCTTTCTTT
. | TRBJ2-5 | many | TRBV7-8 | 14 | CASTTDTAGETQYF | TGTGCCAGCACCACAGATACGGCTGGAGAGACCCAGTACTTC
. | TRBJ1-1 | many | TRBV6-1 | 15 | CASSEFTYMNTEAFF | TGTGCCAGCAGTGAATTCACCTACATGAACACTGAAGCTTTCTTT
. | TRBJ2-6 | many | TRBV7-9 | 15 | CASSLVASGANVLTF | TGTGCCAGCAGCTTAGTGGCGTCTGGGGCCAACGTCCTGACTTTC
. | TRBJ1-5 | . | TRBV30 | 14 | CAWSVGRVNQPQHF | TGTGCCTGGAGTGTCGGCAGGGTAAATCAGCCCCAGCATTTT
TRBD1 | TRBJ1-1 | . | TRBV12-3/TRBV12-4 | 15 | CASRGQGISGTEAFF | TGTGCCAGCAGGGGACAGGGGATTTCAGGCACTGAAGCTTTCTTT
TRBD1 | TRBJ1-2 | . | TRBV15 | 16 | CATSRDKGANFYGYTF | TGTGCCACCAGCAGAGATAAGGGGGCCAACTTCTATGGCTACACCTTC